The sequence of this T cell receptor (beta chain) was determined in a study of blood T cell repertoires in COVID-19. Study details: Donors in the United States, Italy and Spain gave samples during acute or convalescent COVID-19.

The V gene's germline CDR1 is LNHDA and CDR2 SQIVND (reference sequence). V was cut by 6 bases and J by 5 bases, with 16 bases left in between. CDR3 size: 14 residues. Original processing notes: Amplification of reference gene primers provided the estimated nucleated cell counts. Sequencing used immunoSEQ multiplex PCR; TCRdb keeps in-frame clones, though not all of them. V, J and clone size are taken as reported in that table, and D and trimming were inferred from the DNA itself. The profile covers around 170,000 clones, with roughly 82% appearing a single time and about 9.7% taken by the ten largest. Recovered participants had two consecutive negative NP/OP PCR tests, healthcare professional clearance, or symptom resolution.

Source material: PBMCs or T cells enriched from blood (not recorded which). The V gene is TRBV19, the J gene TRBJ1-1; D gene unclear. The TCR was taken from a woman aged 30 to 39 who had recovered from COVID-19. CDR3 sequence reads: CASRLREGLTEAFF. CDR3 bases: TGTGCCAGTAGGCTCCGGGAGGGTTTGACTGAAGCTTTCTTT.